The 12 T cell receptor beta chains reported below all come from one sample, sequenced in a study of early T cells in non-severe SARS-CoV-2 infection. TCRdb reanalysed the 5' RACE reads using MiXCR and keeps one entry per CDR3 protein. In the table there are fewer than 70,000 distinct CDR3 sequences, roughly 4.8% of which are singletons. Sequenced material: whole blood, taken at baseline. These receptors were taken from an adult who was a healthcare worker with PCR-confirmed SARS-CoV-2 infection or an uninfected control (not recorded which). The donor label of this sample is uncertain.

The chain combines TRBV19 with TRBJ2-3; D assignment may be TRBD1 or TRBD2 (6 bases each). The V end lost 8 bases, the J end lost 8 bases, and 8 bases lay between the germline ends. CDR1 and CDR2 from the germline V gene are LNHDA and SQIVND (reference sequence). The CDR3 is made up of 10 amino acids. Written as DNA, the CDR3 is TGTGCCAGTGAGGGGGGTACGCAGTATTTT. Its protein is CASEGGTQYF.

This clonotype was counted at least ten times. The chain's CDR3 is CASSPEYNSPLHF. CDR3 coding DNA: TGTGCCAGCAGTCCGGAGTATAATTCACCCCTCCACTTT. This rearrangement joins TRBV6-2 or TRBV6-3 to TRBJ1-6, with unresolved D. Trimming took 5 bases from V and 4 from J, leaving 6 bases between them. Germline CDR1 MNHEY, CDR2 SVGEGT. The CDR3 sequence is 13 residues long.

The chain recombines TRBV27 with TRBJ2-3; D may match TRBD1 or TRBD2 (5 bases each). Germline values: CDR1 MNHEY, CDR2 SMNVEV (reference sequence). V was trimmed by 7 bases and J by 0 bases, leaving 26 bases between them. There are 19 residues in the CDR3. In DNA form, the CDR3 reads TGTGCCAGCACCCGGGACGGCAGCCGGGTGGATGATAGCACAGATACGCAGTATTTT. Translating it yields CASTRDGSRVDDSTDTQYF.

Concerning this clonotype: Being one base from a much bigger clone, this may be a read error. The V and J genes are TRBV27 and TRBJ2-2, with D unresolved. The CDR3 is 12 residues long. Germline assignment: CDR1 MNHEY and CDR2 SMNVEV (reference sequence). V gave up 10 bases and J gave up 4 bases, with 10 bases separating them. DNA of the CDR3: TGTGCCACCAGCTTTAGCACCGGGGAGCTGTTTTTT. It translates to CATSFSTGELFF.

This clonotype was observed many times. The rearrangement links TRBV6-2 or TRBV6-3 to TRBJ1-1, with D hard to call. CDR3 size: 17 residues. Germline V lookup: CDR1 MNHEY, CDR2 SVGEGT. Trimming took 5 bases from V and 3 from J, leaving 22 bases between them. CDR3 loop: CASSPRVLEPRYTEAFF. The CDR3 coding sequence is TGTGCCAGCAGTCCCCGGGTCCTAGAACCCCGATACACTGAAGCTTTCTTT.

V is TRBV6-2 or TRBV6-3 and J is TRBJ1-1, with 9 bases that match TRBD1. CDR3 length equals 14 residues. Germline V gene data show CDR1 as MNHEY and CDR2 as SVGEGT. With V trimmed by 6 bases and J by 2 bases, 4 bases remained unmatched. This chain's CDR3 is CASRGQGGNTEAFF. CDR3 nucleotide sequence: TGTGCCAGCAGGGGACAGGGCGGCAACACTGAAGCTTTCTTT.

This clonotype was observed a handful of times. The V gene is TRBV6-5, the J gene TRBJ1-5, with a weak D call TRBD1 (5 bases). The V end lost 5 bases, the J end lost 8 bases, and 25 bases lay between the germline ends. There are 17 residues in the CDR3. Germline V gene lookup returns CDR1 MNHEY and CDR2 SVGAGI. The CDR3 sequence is CASSHIFPSGIGEPQHF. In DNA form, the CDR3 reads TGTGCCAGCAGTCACATATTCCCCAGCGGGATAGGGGAGCCCCAGCATTTT.

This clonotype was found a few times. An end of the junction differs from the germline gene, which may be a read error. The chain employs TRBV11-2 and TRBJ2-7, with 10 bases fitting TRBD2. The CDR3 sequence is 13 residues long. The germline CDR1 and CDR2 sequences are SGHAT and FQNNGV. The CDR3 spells CASSLAHLAGATF. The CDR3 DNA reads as TGTGCCAGCAGCTTAGCCCATCTAGCGGGGGCCACCTTC.

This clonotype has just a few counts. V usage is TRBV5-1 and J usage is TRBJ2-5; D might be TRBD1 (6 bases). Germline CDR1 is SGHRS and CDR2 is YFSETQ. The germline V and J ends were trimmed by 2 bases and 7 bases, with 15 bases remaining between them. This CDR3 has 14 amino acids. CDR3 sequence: CASSFAEGVGTQYF. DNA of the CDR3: TGCGCCAGCAGCTTCGCCGAGGGGGTAGGGACCCAGTACTTC.

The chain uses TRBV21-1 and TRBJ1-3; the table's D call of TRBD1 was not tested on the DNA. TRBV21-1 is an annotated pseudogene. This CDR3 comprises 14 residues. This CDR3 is CASRADRFGNTIYF. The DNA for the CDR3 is TGTGCCAGCAGGGCGGACAGATTTGGAAACACCATATATTTT.

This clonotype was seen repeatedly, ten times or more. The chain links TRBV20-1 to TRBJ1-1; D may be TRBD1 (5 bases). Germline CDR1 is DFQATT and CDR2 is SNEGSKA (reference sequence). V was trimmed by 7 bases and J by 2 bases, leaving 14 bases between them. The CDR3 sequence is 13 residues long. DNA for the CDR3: TGCAGTGGAGCGAAGGGGCTTAACACTGAAGCTTTCTTT. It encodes CSGAKGLNTEAFF.

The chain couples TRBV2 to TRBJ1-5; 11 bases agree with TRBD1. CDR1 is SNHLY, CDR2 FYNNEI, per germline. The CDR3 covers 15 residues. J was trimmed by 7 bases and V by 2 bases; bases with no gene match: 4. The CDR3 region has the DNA TGTGCCAGCAGTGAATGGACAGGGGGCACACAGCCCCAGCATTTT. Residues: CASSEWTGGTQPQHF.